This T cell receptor beta chain was profiled in a study of glioma-infiltrating T cells (dated by TCRdb to the mid-2010s). As for the study more broadly: TCR alpha- and beta-chain repertoires were sequenced from glioma tissue, non-neoplastic brain tissue and matched peripheral blood mononuclear cells. Each tissue-infiltrating repertoire was compared with the same patient's peripheral blood repertoire to measure divergence between tissue and blood T-cell populations. The paired cohort was made up of three low-grade glioma patients, eight primary glioblastoma patients and three non-glioma patients who contributed non-neoplastic brain tissue.

V loses 10 bases, J loses 7 bases, and the germline ends lie 11 bases apart. Per the germline V gene (reference sequence), LNHDA is the CDR1 and SQIVND is the CDR2. CDR3 length: 11 amino acids, cysteine to phenylalanine. Only the CDR3 region is kept as DNA, spanning 33 bases read in frame from base 1. Broad study findings and their caveats: Only a very small number of CDR3 sequences turned up in both tissue and blood, a result put down to high CDR3 diversity combined with limited sampling. In non-neoplastic patients, VJ-independent divergence between tissue and blood fell below expectation, whereas in all gliomas, and especially in low-grade gliomas, the divergence rose above expectation. The group comparisons were based on small numbers of patients: three non-neoplastic, three low-grade glioma and eight glioblastoma patients.

At least ten counts were recorded for this clonotype. It has no known antigen specificity. It has no much larger one-base neighbor in the sample; base qualities were not kept. The iRepertoire nested amplicon-rescue multiplex PCR (arm-PCR) platform was used to amplify TCR alpha and beta CDR3 regions from RNA. The input for one-step reverse transcription and amplification was 100-400 ng of tissue mRNA or PBMC total RNA. After bead purification, a secondary multiplex PCR added Illumina adapters, and libraries were gel-purified between 200 and 400 bp. Internal 6-nucleotide barcodes were carried by the libraries and were used for demultiplexing. Libraries were sequenced on an Illumina MiSeq with 2x220 or 2x250 nucleotide paired-end reads. The source study handled its data this way. Paired reads were merged using FLASH 1.2.11 and were aligned to the GRCh37 human genome using BWA-MEM, after which TRA and TRB reads were extracted. An IMGT-derived reference of cassette sequences and CDR3 motifs, with pseudogenes included, was used for V and J assignment. Three-frame translation of reads was performed, and productive CDR3s were defined as those with a C...FGXG motif and no stop codons. A clonotype was defined as a unique combination of a V-J cassette pair and a CDR3 amino acid sequence. Filtering of reads was based on Hamming distance, with the threshold set by the sequence error rate of each sample in mapped regions. The public reads were reprocessed in TCRdb via fastp at Q25 and MiXCR, keeping in-frame beta chains. When rows share a CDR3 protein, they turn into one entry using the most common DNA and genes. TCRdb's processing, not the authors' own work, is the source of the V and J calls. This sample gives around 93,000 distinct CDR3 sequences in total; roughly 37% of them show up just once. Jointly, the top ten make up roughly two fifths of the sample.

The material sequenced was glioma tissue, nonneoplastic brain tissue, or PBMCs (not recorded which). This clonotype originated in a human donor with low-grade glioma or glioblastoma, undergoing nonglioma brain surgery, or in good health (not recorded which). This chain is built from TRBV19 and TRBJ2-1; the D gene is perhaps TRBD1, from 5 matching bases. CDR3 loop: CATKQGNEQFF. The DNA sequence is as follows: TGTGCCACTAAGCAGGGAAATGAGCAGTTCTTC.